Sequencing of this T cell receptor (beta chain) was carried out in a study of CD8+ T cells in alopecia areata. Looking at the study overall: The protocol delivered tofacitinib for 6 to 18 months, then withdrew it for 6 months.

A note on this clone: The antigen remains undetermined.

Sequencing templates came from extracted RNA that was reverse transcribed into cDNA. Clones were sequenced by immunoSEQ multiplex PCR, and TCRdb holds only the in-frame ones, with some missing. The data hold some 200,000 clones, with around 50% observed a single time. Overall study findings and caveats: Scalp samples also yield sequences from resident alphabeta T cells of normal skin.

The germline V gene has CDR1 SGHRS and CDR2 YFSETQ. V lost 0 bases and J lost 4; bases outside the gene matches: 15. This CDR3 region has 19 residues. Sequenced here: CD4+ T cells sorted from blood, sampled at week 0. The receptor comes from a human donor with alopecia areata. The chain recombines TRBV5-1 with TRBJ1-5, with TRBD1 matching over 8 bases. CDR3 coding DNA: TGCGCCAGCAGCTTGGAAGACAGGGACAGGTGGCGAGGTAATCAGCCCCAGCATTTT. This gives the protein CASSLEDRDRWRGNQPQHF. The variable domain in full, with the rest retrieved from reference TRBV5-1 and TRBJ1-5, is KAGVTQTPRYLIKTRGQQVTLSCSPISGHRSVSWYQQTPGQGLQFLFEYFSETQRNKGNFPGRFSGRQFSNSRSEMNVSTLELGDSALYLCASSLEDRDRWRGNQPQHFGDGTRLSIL.